This T cell receptor beta chain was sequenced for a study of blood T cell repertoires in COVID-19. In the study overall: The cDNA or gDNA used as material had been derived from T cells, B-cell-depleted T cells, or PBMCs.

How the authors handled the data: It was from reference gene primer amplification that nucleated cell counts were estimated. Repertoires were generated with immunoSEQ multiplex PCR, while TCRdb's copy carries only in-frame clones and drops some. D and trimming were read from the DNA, whereas the V and J calls and clone size are those reported in that table. This table holds approximately 50,000 clones, approximately 89% found once. CDR1 is ENHRY, CDR2 SYGVKD, per germline. Trimming shortened V by 3 bases and J by 4 bases, and 14 bases separated the two germline ends. The CDR3 spans 15 residues. Specimen: peripheral blood. The chain joins TRBV10-3 to TRBJ2-3; D is possibly TRBD2 (5 bases). This clonotype was obtained from a woman at least 80 years old with acute or convalescent COVID-19. Here the CDR3 reads CAISEPLEAPDTQYF. In nucleotides, the CDR3 is TGTGCCATCAGTGAACCCTTGGAGGCCCCAGATACGCAGTATTTT.